This is a list of T cell receptor beta chains from one sample in a study of blood T cells in healthy people across ages. TCRdb re-derived calls from the 5' RACE reads in MiXCR, one entry per CDR3 protein. The sample lists hundreds of thousands of distinct CDR3 sequences, approximately 44% occurring once. The sample taken for sequencing was blood. The source of these receptors is a man aged 55-75 years in good health. CDR3s include the opening cysteine and the closing phenylalanine or tryptophan.

J: TRBJ2-4
V: TRBV12-3/TRBV12-4
CDR3: CASASPLTGPGNIQYF

J: TRBJ1-1
V: TRBV29-1
CDR3: CSVIGVGQKAFF

J: TRBJ2-1
V: TRBV6-1
CDR3: CASRRPGQGNNEQFF

J: TRBJ2-4
V: TRBV20-1
CDR3: CSARSPGRAKNIQYF

J: TRBJ1-1
V: TRBV10-3
CDR3: CATRDTGPRTEAFF

J: TRBJ1-5
V: TRBV21-1
CDR3: CASSKDYRGGNQPQHF

J: TRBJ2-7
V: TRBV11-2
CDR3: CASNRGQEHYEQYF

J: TRBJ2-7
V: TRBV7-2
CDR3: CASSFTPGLPSSYNEQYF

J: TRBJ2-6
V: TRBV5-1
CDR3: CASSLGGQGATGANVLTF

J: TRBJ1-5
V: TRBV12-3/TRBV12-4
CDR3: CASSVDREDEPQHF

J: TRBJ2-3
V: TRBV20-1
CDR3: CSARDLQRGRSDTQYF

J: TRBJ1-5
V: TRBV4-3
CDR3: CASSPRVTNQPQHF

J: TRBJ2-1
V: TRBV9
CDR3: CASSEREGRNSYEQFF

J: TRBJ2-5
V: TRBV3-1
CDR3: CASSRSGRETQYF

J: TRBJ2-7
V: TRBV6-2/TRBV6-3
CDR3: CASSWDRRASPYEQYF

J: TRBJ2-7
V: TRBV7-9
CDR3: CASSLLATLRLAGTYEQYF

J: TRBJ2-1
V: TRBV4-3
CDR3: CASSQDNPGTDYNEQFF

J: TRBJ2-5
V: TRBV28
CDR3: CASRLQGAGETQYF

J: TRBJ1-3
V: TRBV18
CDR3: CASSPNRETNTIYF

J: TRBJ2-1
V: TRBV24-1
CDR3: CATGGTGRNEQFF

J: TRBJ1-1
V: TRBV20-1
CDR3: CSAHVFNTEAFF

J: -
V: TRBV4-1
CDR3: CASSQSGGETHEQYF

J: TRBJ1-1
V: TRBV5-1
CDR3: CASSSTQGARNTEAFF

J: TRBJ2-3
V: TRBV28
CDR3: CASSFLQGGTDTQYF

J: TRBJ1-4
V: TRBV29-1
CDR3: CSVGAGLNEKLFF

J: TRBJ2-3
V: TRBV6-1
CDR3: CASSVPQGKDTQYF

J: TRBJ2-1
V: TRBV25-1
CDR3: CASSEPGTVSSYNEQFF

J: TRBJ2-3
V: TRBV7-2
CDR3: CASSFDGEADTQYF

J: TRBJ2-7
V: TRBV7-2
CDR3: CASSTHGPSYEQYF

J: TRBJ2-1
V: TRBV29-1
CDR3: CSVKGGQNNEQFF

J: TRBJ2-5
V: TRBV9
CDR3: CASSVGMVGQETQYF

J: TRBJ2-1
V: TRBV30
CDR3: CAWSAGIKYNEQFF

J: TRBJ2-7
V: TRBV6-5
CDR3: CASSYYGGYEQYF

J: TRBJ1-1
V: TRBV27
CDR3: CASSPQTGGSTEAFF

J: TRBJ2-3
V: TRBV6-6
CDR3: CASSLLAATDTQYF

J: TRBJ1-1
V: TRBV10-3
CDR3: CAIREDSMNTEAFF

J: TRBJ2-1
V: TRBV5-1
CDR3: CASSLASQPVYNEQFF